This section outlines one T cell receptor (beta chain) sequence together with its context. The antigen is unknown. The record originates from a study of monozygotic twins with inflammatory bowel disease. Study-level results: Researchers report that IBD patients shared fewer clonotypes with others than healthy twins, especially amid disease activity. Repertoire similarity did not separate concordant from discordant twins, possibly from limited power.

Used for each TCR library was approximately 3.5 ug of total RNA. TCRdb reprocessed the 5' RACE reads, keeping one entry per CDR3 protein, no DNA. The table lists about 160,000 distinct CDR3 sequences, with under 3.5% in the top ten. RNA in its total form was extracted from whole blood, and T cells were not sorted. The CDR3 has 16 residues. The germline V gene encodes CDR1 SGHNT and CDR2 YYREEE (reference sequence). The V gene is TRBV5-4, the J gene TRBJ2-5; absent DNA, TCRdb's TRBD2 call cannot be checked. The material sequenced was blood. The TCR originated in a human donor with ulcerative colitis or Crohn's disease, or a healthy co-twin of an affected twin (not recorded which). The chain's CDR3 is CASSLASRLVQETQYF.